The text below deals with one T cell receptor (beta chain). With a J-beta primer mix and a sample-barcoded 5' primer, a second PCR ran roughly 7 to 11 cycles. Per sample, CDR3-containing paired-end reads numbered at least 2.5 million. TCRdb itself ran the 5' RACE reads through MiXCR, one entry per CDR3 protein. The sample shows about 800,000 distinct CDR3 sequences, 25% of them seen only once. This sample stems from a study of blood T cells in healthy people across ages. The V gene's germline CDR1 is SQVTM and CDR2 ANQGSEA. This CDR3 spans 14 amino acids. The same data also went into a second study, on T cells of mothers and their children.

The sequence was obtained from a boy between 10 and 17 years old in good health. Specimen: blood. The V call is TRBV29-1, the J call TRBJ2-5; D may be TRBD2 (6 bases). The end of the DNA aligns better with TRBJ2-1, so the J call may be wrong. In DNA form, the CDR3 reads TGCAGCGTTCCTAGGGGACTCTCGTGGAATGAGCAGTTCTTC. Its translation is CSVPRGLSWNEQFF.